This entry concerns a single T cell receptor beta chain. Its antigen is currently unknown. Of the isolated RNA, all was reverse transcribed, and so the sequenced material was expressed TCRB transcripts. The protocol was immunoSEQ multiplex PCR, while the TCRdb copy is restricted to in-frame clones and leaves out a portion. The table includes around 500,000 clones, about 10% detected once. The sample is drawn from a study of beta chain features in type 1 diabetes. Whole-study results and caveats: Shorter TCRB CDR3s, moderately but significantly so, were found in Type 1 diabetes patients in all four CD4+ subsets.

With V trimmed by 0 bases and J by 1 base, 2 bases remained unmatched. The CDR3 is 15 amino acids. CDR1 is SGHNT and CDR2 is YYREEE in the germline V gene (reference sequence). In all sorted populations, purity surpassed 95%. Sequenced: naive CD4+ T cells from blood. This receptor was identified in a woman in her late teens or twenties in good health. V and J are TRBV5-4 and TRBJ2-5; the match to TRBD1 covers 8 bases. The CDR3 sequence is CASSLGTGGQETQYF. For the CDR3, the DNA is TGTGCCAGCAGCTTGGGTACAGGGGGCCAAGAGACCCAGTACTTC.